This record covers a single TCR beta chain. As yet, its antigen is unknown. The data stem from a study of vaccination and CD4 T cells after COVID-19. Looking at the study overall: Six males and four females constituted the convalescent cohort, two of whom were Hispanic. Cells were stimulated with overlapping spike peptide pools from SARS-CoV-2, HCoV-NL63, HCoV-OC43 and HCoV-229E. Findings and caveats of the study: No early post-infection timepoints were studied, and convalescent patients studied were relatively few.

The treatment here: 10-day PBMC culture with coronavirus spike peptide pools or control peptides (ViraFEST assay). Investigators isolated CD4+ T cells by negative selection after approximately eleven days of culture. Cultured CD4+ T-cell DNA underwent Oncomine TCR Beta short-read sequencing. TCRdb fed the PCR reads into MiXCR, producing one record per CDR3 protein. The sample contains about 19,000 distinct CDR3 sequences, approximately 30% of which appear only once. Germline CDR1 and CDR2: MNHNS and SASEGT. This CDR3 spans 16 amino acids. The V end was cut by 3 bases, the J end by 0 bases, with 12 bases between.

V usage is TRBV6-1 and J usage is TRBJ2-1, with D possibly being TRBD1 (7 bases). The TCR comes from a human donor with COVID-19. Sequenced input: cultured CD4+ T cells from blood. The CDR3 DNA reads TGTGCCAGCAGTGAGCCGGGGGACAGCTCCTACAATGAGCAGTTCTTC. Translated: CASSEPGDSSYNEQFF.